The 27 T cell receptor beta chains given below trace back to one sample, sequenced in a study of T cell responses to AZD1222 COVID-19 vaccine. The table came from immunoSEQ multiplex PCR; TCRdb's copy has only in-frame clones and leaves some out. Of about 140,000 clones in the sample, approximately 90% were seen once. This sample comprised peripheral blood, obtained on day 0 of AZD1222 vaccination. These receptors all come from an adult in good health.

The rearrangement joins TRBV5-1 to TRBJ2-5, with D possibly matching TRBD1 (6 bases). The CDR3 sequence is 16 residues long. Germline CDR1 and CDR2: SGHRS and YFSETQ. The V end was cut by 5 bases, the J end by 2 bases, with 19 bases between. The CDR3 protein is CASRSPQTGHQETQYF. The CDR3 bases are TGCGCCAGCAGGAGCCCTCAAACGGGACATCAAGAGACCCAGTACTTC.

This clone was found a few times. DNA for the CDR3: TGTGCCAGCAGCCGGGACAGGGTGATCCACGAGCAGTACTTC. Protein product: CASSRDRVIHEQYF. The chain couples TRBV6-2 or TRBV6-3 to TRBJ2-7; 9 nucleotides agree with TRBD1. Germline V gene lookup returns CDR1 MNHEY and CDR2 SVGEGT. The CDR3 extends over 14 amino acids. V gave up 6 bases and J gave up 5 bases; unmatched junction bases: 8.

The rearrangement joins TRBV5-1 to TRBJ1-1; TRBD1 aligns across 9 bases. The germline V gene encodes CDR1 SGHRS and CDR2 YFSETQ. This CDR3 spans 16 amino acids. Germline trimming cut 4 bases from V and 1 base from J; bases unmatched to any gene: 8. DNA of the CDR3: TGCGCCAGCAGCGACTACGTGGGACAGGGGAACACTGAAGCTTTCTTT. This encodes CASSDYVGQGNTEAFF.

The chain couples TRBV19 to TRBJ1-3, with D tentatively TRBD1 (5 bases). CDR1 is LNHDA, CDR2 SQIVND, per germline (reference sequence). Trimming pared 6 bases from V and 0 bases from J, leaving 12 bases between. The CDR3 totals 15 residues. CDR3 residues: CASRDDSNSGNTIYF. The CDR3 DNA reads TGTGCCAGTAGAGACGACAGTAACTCTGGAAACACCATATATTTT.

The chain uses TRBV25-1 and TRBJ2-2; D is undetermined. V was clipped by 1 base and J by 4 bases, with 10 bases between them. This CDR3 is 15 amino acids long. Germline V gene lookup returns CDR1 MGHDK and CDR2 SYGVNS. CDR3 protein: CASSESFGSTGELFF. CDR3 nucleotide sequence: TGTGCCAGCAGTGAATCCTTTGGTAGCACCGGGGAGCTGTTTTTT.

The rearrangement links TRBV6-2 or TRBV6-3 to TRBJ1-2; D is possibly TRBD1 (5 bases). V shed 5 bases and J shed 7 bases, with 23 bases lying between them. The CDR3 runs to 16 residues. Germline V lookup: CDR1 MNHEY, CDR2 SVGEGT. The CDR3 bases are TGTGCCAGCAGTGCTGAGAACAGGAGCCCCCTGGGTGGCTACACCTTC. Encoded protein: CASSAENRSPLGGYTF.

The gene calls are TRBV5-6 and TRBJ1-3; weak D call: TRBD1 (6 bases). This CDR3 has 16 amino acids. Germline V CDR1 and CDR2: SGHDT, YYEEEE. With 3 bases removed from V and 4 bases from J, the gap between germline ends came to 17 bases. The CDR3 loop reads CASSSETGSGGNTIYF. The CDR3 region has the DNA TGTGCCAGCAGCTCCGAAACAGGGTCTGGGGGAAACACCATATATTTT.

The CDR3 DNA follows: TGTGCCTGGAGTAGACCCATAACCTCTGGAAACACCATATATTTT. Encoded protein: CAWSRPITSGNTIYF. The rearrangement joins TRBV30 to TRBJ1-3; D gene ambiguous. V lost 2 bases to trimming and J lost 0 bases, with 11 bases between them. This CDR3 comprises 15 residues. The germline CDR1 and CDR2 sequences are GTSNPN and SVGIG (reference sequence).

The J gene is TRBJ1-1, the V gene TRBV11-2; 7 nucleotides line up with TRBD1. This CDR3 is built from 16 residues. Looked up from germline, CDR1 is SGHAT and CDR2 is FQNNGV. V gave up 5 bases and J gave up 1 base; unmatched junction bases: 10. The CDR3 nucleotides read TGTGCCAGCAGCCCTCCGACGACAGGGTGGAACACTGAAGCTTTCTTT. It yields the protein CASSPPTTGWNTEAFF.

The CDR3 DNA sequence: TGTGCCAGCAGTGAAATCAGGGGTCTGGGTGAGCAGTACTTC. It yields the protein CASSEIRGLGEQYF. This chain joins TRBV25-1 and TRBJ2-7; tentatively, D is TRBD1 (6 bases). Trimming left V 2 bases short and J 7 bases short, with 15 bases between. Germline-derived CDR1 and CDR2 are MGHDK and SYGVNS. The CDR3 has 14 amino acids.

The CDR3 DNA follows: TGTGCCAGTAATGGGGCAGGCAATGAGCAGTTCTTC. Translated: CASNGAGNEQFF. This chain links TRBV19 with TRBJ2-1, with D possibly being TRBD1 (5 bases). Trimming stripped 7 bases from V and 6 bases from J, with 10 bases between. The CDR3 is 12 amino acids. Germline V gene lookup returns CDR1 LNHDA and CDR2 SQIVND (reference sequence).

The chain combines TRBV27 with TRBJ2-1; TRBD1 might be the D (5 bases). The CDR3 length is 15 residues. The V gene lost 8 bases and the J gene lost 0 bases, with 14 bases spanning the gap. The germline gives CDR1 MNHEY, CDR2 SMNVEV (reference sequence). In DNA form, the CDR3 reads TGTGCCAGCGGACACACCACGAGCTCCTACAATGAGCAGTTCTTC. Protein: CASGHTTSSYNEQFF.

This clone has more than one count but fewer than ten. The genes are TRBV12-3 or TRBV12-4 and TRBJ1-2, with a tentative D call TRBD1 (5 bases). Trimming pared 5 bases from V and 0 bases from J, leaving 7 bases between. This CDR3 spans 13 amino acids. CDR3 DNA sequence: TGTGCCAGCAGTGTGGGGGCTAACTATGGCTACACCTTC. This gives the protein CASSVGANYGYTF.

The chain has TRBV9 and TRBJ2-3; 9 positions agree with TRBD1. The CDR3 runs to 15 residues. J was trimmed by 7 bases and V by 3 bases; bases with no gene match: 9. Germline V lookup: CDR1 SGDLS, CDR2 YYNGEE. DNA for the CDR3: TGTGCCAGCAGCGGGTCCGGGACAGGGTTGAATACGCAGTATTTT. This sequence encodes CASSGSGTGLNTQYF.

The chain employs TRBV5-4 and TRBJ1-2, with a weak D call TRBD1 (6 bases). The V gene lost 0 bases and the J gene lost 5 bases, with 11 bases spanning the gap. CDR1 and CDR2 from the germline V gene are SGHNT and YYREEE (reference sequence). This CDR3 has 14 residues. Written as DNA, the CDR3 is TGTGCCAGCAGCTTGGACAGGGCAGGGTATGGCTACACCTTC. It translates to CASSLDRAGYGYTF. Variable domain in full (rest from reference TRBV5-4 and TRBJ1-2): ETGVTQSPTHLIKTRGQQVTLRCSSQSGHNTVSWYQQALGQGPQFIFQYYREEENGRGNFPPRFSGLQFPNYSSELNVNALELDDSALYLCASSLDRAGYGYTFGSGTRLTVV.

The rearrangement uses TRBV5-1 and TRBJ2-7; 8 bases agree with TRBD1. CDR1 and CDR2 from the germline V gene are SGHRS and YFSETQ. This CDR3 has 14 residues. Trimming at V came to 4 bases and at J to 0 bases, leaving 3 bases not matched to a gene. The CDR3 is CASSPQGASYEQYF. CDR3 nucleotides: TGCGCCAGCAGCCCCCAGGGGGCCTCCTACGAGCAGTACTTC.

V is TRBV7-6 and J is TRBJ2-1; 10 bases line up with TRBD2. CDR3 size: 15 residues. Germline V lookup: CDR1 SGHVS, CDR2 FNYEAQ. The junction had 2 bases not matched to a gene; V was cut back by 2 bases and J by 4 bases. CDR3 sequence reads: CASSLTSGNYNEQFF. DNA for the CDR3: TGTGCCAGCAGCTTAACTAGCGGGAATTACAATGAGCAGTTCTTC.

J is TRBJ2-7 and V is TRBV2; no clear D. Trimming stripped 1 base from V and 7 bases from J, with 14 bases between. This CDR3 is built from 14 residues. From germline, CDR1 is SNHLY and CDR2 FYNNEI. CDR3 protein: CASSEDLSVREQYF. The DNA for the CDR3 is TGTGCCAGCAGTGAAGATCTCTCTGTGCGTGAGCAGTACTTC.

The chain recombines TRBV5-4 with TRBJ1-4; D unresolved. This CDR3 region has 15 residues. The germline gives CDR1 SGHNT, CDR2 YYREEE (reference sequence). Trimming removed 5 bases from V and 0 bases from J, with 11 bases in between. CDR3 DNA sequence: TGTGCCAGCAGTCCATCAGGTTCAACTAATGAAAAACTGTTTTTT. Protein sequence: CASSPSGSTNEKLFF.

The V and J genes are TRBV12-3 or TRBV12-4 and TRBJ2-2, with D perhaps being TRBD1 or TRBD2 (5 bases each). This CDR3 contains 11 residues. The V end was cut by 9 bases, the J end by 6 bases, with 8 bases between. CDR3 sequence: CASGGPGELFF. The DNA for the CDR3 is TGTGCCAGTGGGGGACCCGGGGAGCTGTTTTTT.

The chain carries TRBV7-2 and TRBJ1-2, with D tentatively TRBD1 (6 bases). Trimming took off 3 bases at V and 6 bases at J, with 11 bases between the two ends. Germline V CDR1 and CDR2: SGHTA, FQGNSA. This CDR3 region has 13 residues. Here the CDR3 reads CASSFRGADGYTF. The CDR3 DNA sequence: TGTGCCAGCAGCTTTCGGGGGGCTGATGGCTACACCTTC.

This rearrangement joins TRBV27 to TRBJ2-3; 8 bases align to TRBD2. Germline V CDR1 and CDR2: MNHEY, SMNVEV (reference sequence). Trimming at V came to 0 bases and at J to 4 bases, leaving 12 bases not matched to a gene. The CDR3 spans 18 residues. The CDR3 sequence: CASSLSPPRTSLADTQYF. In DNA, the CDR3 is TGTGCCAGCAGTTTATCCCCCCCCCGGACTAGCTTGGCAGATACGCAGTATTTT.

This sequence joins TRBV18 and TRBJ1-2; a possible D gene is TRBD1 (5 bases). V lost 2 bases and J 2 bases, leaving 9 bases between the germline ends. The CDR3 length is 14 residues. Germline loops: CDR1 KGHSH, CDR2 LQKENI. For the CDR3, the DNA is TGTGCCAGCTCACCAGCAGGGCGGAACTATGGCTACACCTTC. Translating it yields CASSPAGRNYGYTF.

With respect to this clone: Its ends do not fully match the called genes, so a read error is possible. CDR3: CASSTPAGGAFTYTQYF. In DNA, the CDR3 is TGTGCCAGCAGCACCCCCGCGGGGGGAGCCTTCACATATACGCAGTATTTT. J is TRBJ2-3 and V is TRBV7-9; 8 nucleotides align to TRBD2. Germline V gene data show CDR1 as SEHNR and CDR2 as FQNEAQ (reference sequence). This CDR3 has 17 residues. The full variable domain, its missing parts supplied by reference TRBV7-9 and TRBJ2-3, is DTGVSQNPRHKITKRGQNVTFRCDPISEHNRLYWYRQTLGQGPEFLTYFQNEAQLEKSRLLSDRFSAERPKGSFSTLEIQRTEQGDSAMYLCASSTPAGGAFTYTQYFGPGTRLTVL.

The J gene is TRBJ2-1, the V gene TRBV7-2; D ambiguous. The CDR3 totals 9 residues. The V gene lost 9 bases and the J gene lost 12 bases, with 9 bases spanning the gap. Germline V gene sequence: CDR1 SGHTA, CDR2 FQGNSA. The CDR3: CASGIVQFF. CDR3 DNA sequence: TGTGCCAGTGGCATTGTGCAGTTCTTC.

Only one count was recorded for this clone. This may come from a read error, since a much larger clone is one base off. This chain joins TRBV5-6 and TRBJ1-1; D gene ambiguous. The ends were cut back, 2 bases at V and 1 base at J, with 3 bases in the middle. Germline-derived CDR1 and CDR2 are SGHDT and YYEEEE. This CDR3 is 12 amino acids long. CDR3: CASSFGNTEAFF. CDR3 DNA: TGTGCCAGCAGCTTCGGGAACACTGAAGCTTTCTTT.

The rearrangement joins TRBV6-5 to TRBJ2-2, with no clear D. The germline V gene encodes CDR1 MNHEY and CDR2 SVGAGI. This CDR3 has 11 amino acids. V lost 6 bases to trimming and J lost 8 bases, with 7 bases between them. The DNA of the CDR3 is TGTGCCAGCAGAGGGTCGGGGGAGCTGTTTTTT. Residues: CASRGSGELFF.